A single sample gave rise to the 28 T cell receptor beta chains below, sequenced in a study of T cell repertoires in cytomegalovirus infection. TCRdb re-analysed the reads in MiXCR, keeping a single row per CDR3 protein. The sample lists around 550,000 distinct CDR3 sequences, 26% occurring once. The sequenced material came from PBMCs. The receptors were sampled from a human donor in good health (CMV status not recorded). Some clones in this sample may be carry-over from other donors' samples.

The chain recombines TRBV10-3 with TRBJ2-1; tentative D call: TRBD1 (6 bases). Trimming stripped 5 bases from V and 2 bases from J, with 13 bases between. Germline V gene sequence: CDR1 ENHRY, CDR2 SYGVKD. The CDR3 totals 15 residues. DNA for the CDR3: TGTGCCATCAGTCCTCTCAGGGGTACCTACAATGAGCAGTTCTTC. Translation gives CAISPLRGTYNEQFF.

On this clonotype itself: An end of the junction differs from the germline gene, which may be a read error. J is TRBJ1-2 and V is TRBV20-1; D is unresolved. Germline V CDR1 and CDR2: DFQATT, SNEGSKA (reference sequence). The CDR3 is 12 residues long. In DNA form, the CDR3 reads TGCAGTGCTAGGAAAGGGAACTCTGGCTACACCTTC. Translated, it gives CSARKGNSGYTF.

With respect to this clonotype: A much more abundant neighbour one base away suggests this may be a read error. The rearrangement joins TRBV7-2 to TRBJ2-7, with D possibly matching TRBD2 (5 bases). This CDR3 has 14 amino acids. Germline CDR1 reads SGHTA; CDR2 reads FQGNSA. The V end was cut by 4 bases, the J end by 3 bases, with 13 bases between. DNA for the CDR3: TGTGCCAGCAGCTGGCCGGGAATCCACTACGAGCAGTACTTC. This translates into CASSWPGIHYEQYF.

CDR3 sequence (DNA): TGTGCCAGCAGCGCGGGATTAGCAAATTGGGCTGAAGCTTTCTTT. Translated: CASSAGLANWAEAFF. The chain employs TRBV7-8 and TRBJ1-1; D gene unclear. This CDR3 comprises 15 residues. CDR1 is SGHVS and CDR2 is FQNEAQ in the germline V gene. Trimming took off 5 bases at V and 6 bases at J, with 19 bases between the two ends. Using reference TRBV7-8 and TRBJ1-1 for the parts outside the CDR3, the full variable domain is GAGVSQSPRYKVAKRGQDVALRCDPISGHVSLFWYQQALGQGPEFLTYFQNEAQLDKSGLPSDRFFAERPEGSVSTLKIQRTQQEDSAVYLCASSAGLANWAEAFFGQGTRLTVV.

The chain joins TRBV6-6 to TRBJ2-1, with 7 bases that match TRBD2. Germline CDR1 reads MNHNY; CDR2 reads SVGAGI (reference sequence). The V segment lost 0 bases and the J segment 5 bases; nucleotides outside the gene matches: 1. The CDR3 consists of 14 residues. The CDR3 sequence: CASSYSGLHNEQFF. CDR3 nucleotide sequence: TGTGCCAGCAGTTACTCGGGACTACACAATGAGCAGTTCTTC.

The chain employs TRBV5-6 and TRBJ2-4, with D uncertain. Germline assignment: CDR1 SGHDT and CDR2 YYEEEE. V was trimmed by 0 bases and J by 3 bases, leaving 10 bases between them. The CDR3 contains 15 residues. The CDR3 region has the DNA TGTGCCAGCAGCTTGGCCCGTATTGGCAAAAACATTCAGTACTTC. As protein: CASSLARIGKNIQYF.

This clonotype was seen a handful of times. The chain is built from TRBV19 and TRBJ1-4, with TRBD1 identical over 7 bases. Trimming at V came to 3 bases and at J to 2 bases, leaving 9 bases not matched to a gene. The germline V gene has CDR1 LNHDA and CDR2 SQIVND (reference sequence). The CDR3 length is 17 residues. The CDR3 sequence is CASSINRGSATNEKLFF. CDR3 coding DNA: TGTGCCAGTAGTATCAACAGGGGATCGGCGACTAATGAAAAACTGTTTTTT.

The CDR3 bases are TGTGCCAGCAGGGGCAACGATAAAGAGGAACAGTCAAACACTGAAGCTTTCTTT. Its translation: CASRGNDKEEQSNTEAFF. The chain is built from TRBV6-2 or TRBV6-3 and TRBJ1-1; D is undetermined. The CDR3 loop spans 18 amino acids. V was cut by 6 bases and J by 2 bases, with 25 bases left in between. CDR1 is MNHEY and CDR2 is SVGEGT in the germline V gene.

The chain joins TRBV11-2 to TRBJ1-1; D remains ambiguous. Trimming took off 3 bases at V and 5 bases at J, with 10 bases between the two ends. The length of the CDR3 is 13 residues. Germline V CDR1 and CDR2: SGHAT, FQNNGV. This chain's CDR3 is CASSFDLRTEAFF. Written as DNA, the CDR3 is TGTGCCAGCAGCTTTGATCTGAGGACTGAAGCTTTCTTT.

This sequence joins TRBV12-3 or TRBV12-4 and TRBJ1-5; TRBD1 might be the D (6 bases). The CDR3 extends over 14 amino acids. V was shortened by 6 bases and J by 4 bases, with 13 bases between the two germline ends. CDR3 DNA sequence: TGTGCCAGCAGACAGGGAGTGGAAAATCAGCCCCAGCATTTT. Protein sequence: CASRQGVENQPQHF.

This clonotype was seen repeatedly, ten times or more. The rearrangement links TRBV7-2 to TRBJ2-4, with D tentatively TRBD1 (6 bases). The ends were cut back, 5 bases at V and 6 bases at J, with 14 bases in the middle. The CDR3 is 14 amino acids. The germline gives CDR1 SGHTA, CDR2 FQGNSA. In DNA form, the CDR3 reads TGTGCCAGCAGCCTCCCTTCACAGGGAAACATTCAGTACTTC. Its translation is CASSLPSQGNIQYF.

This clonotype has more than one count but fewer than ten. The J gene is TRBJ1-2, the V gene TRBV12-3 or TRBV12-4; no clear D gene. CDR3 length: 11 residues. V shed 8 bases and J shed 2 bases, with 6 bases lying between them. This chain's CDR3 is CASGPNYGYTF. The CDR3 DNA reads TGTGCCAGCGGCCCGAACTATGGCTACACCTTC.

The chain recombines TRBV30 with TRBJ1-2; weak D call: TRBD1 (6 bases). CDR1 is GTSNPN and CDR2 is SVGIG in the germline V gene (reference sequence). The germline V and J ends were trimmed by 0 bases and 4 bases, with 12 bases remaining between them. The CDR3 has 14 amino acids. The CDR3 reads CAWSVGGLGYGYTF. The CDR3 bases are TGTGCCTGGAGTGTAGGGGGACTTGGCTATGGCTACACCTTC.

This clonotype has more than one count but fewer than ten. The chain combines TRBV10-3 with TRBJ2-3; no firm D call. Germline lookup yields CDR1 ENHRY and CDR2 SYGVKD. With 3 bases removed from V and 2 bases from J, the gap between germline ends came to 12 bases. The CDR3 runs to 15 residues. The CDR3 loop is CAISEVLTATDTQYF. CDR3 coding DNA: TGTGCCATCAGTGAAGTACTTACCGCCACAGATACGCAGTATTTT.

The CDR3 DNA reads as TGTGCCTGGAGTGCCGACTCCTACGAGCAGTACGTC. Translation: CAWSADSYEQYV. The chain combines TRBV30 with TRBJ2-7; D call uncertain. CDR3 length: 12 residues. Trimming shortened V by 1 base and J by 0 bases, and 4 bases separated the two germline ends. Germline assignment: CDR1 GTSNPN and CDR2 SVGIG (reference sequence).

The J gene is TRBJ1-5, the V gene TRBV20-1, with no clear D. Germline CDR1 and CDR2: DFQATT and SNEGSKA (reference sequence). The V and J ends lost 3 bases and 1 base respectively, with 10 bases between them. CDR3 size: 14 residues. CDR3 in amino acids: CSARYRESNQPQHF. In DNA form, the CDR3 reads TGCAGTGCTAGGTATAGGGAGAGCAATCAGCCCCAGCATTTT.

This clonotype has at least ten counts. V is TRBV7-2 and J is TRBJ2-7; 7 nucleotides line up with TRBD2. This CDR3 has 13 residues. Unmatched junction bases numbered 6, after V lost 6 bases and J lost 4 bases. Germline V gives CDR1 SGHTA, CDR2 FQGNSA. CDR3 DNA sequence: TGTGCCAGCAGGGGGGGGGAGGGATACGAGCAGTACTTC. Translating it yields CASRGGEGYEQYF.

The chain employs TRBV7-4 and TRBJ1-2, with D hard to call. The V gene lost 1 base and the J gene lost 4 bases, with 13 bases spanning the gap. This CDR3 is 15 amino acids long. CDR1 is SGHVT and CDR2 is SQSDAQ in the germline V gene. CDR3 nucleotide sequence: TGTGCCAGCAGCTTAGGGGTACAGCCCTCCTATGGCTACACCTTC. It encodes CASSLGVQPSYGYTF.

CDR3 DNA: TGTGCCAGCAGTATAACAGGGGAGTCCTACGAGCAGTACTTC. This codes for CASSITGESYEQYF. This rearrangement joins TRBV12-3 or TRBV12-4 to TRBJ2-7, with 7 bases identical to TRBD1. The CDR3 has 14 residues. J lost 1 base, V lost 5 bases, and 5 bases had no gene match.

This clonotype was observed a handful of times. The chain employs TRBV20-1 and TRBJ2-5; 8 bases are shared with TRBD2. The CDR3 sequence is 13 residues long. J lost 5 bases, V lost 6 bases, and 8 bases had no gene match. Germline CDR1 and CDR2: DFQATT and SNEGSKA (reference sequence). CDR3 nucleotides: TGCAGTGCGGTACTAGCGGTCGGGGAGACCCAGTACTTC. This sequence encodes CSAVLAVGETQYF.

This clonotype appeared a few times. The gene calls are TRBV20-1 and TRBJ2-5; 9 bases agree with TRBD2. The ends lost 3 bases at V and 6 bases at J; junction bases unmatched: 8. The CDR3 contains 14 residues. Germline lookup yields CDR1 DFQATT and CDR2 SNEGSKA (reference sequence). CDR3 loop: CSASQAAGGKTQYF. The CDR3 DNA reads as TGCAGTGCTAGCCAGGCAGCGGGAGGCAAGACCCAGTACTTC.

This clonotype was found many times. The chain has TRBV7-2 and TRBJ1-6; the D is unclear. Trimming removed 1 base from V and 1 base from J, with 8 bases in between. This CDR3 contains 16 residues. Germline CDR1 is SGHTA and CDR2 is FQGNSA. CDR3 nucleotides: TGTGCCAGCAGCTTAGTCGATCTATCCTATAATTCACCCCTCCACTTT. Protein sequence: CASSLVDLSYNSPLHF.

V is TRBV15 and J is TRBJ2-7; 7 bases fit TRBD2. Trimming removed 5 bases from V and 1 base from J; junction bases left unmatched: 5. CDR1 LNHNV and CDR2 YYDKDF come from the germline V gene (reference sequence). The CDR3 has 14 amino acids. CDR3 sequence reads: CATSVGGGSYEQYF. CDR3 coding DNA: TGTGCCACCAGCGTGGGGGGGGGATCCTACGAGCAGTACTTC.

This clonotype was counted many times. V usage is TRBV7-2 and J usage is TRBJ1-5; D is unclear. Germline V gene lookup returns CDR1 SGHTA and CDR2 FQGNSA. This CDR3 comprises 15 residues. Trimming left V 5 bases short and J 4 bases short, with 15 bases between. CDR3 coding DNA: TGTGCCAGCAGCCTTTACCTGATAATGAATCAGCCCCAGCATTTT. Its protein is CASSLYLIMNQPQHF.

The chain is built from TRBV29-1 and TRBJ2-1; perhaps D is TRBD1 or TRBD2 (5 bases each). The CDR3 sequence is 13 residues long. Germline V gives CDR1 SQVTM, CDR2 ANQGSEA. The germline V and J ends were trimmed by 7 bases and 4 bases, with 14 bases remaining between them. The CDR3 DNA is TGCAGCGGGACCGGGACGTTATACAATGAGCAGTTCTTC. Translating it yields CSGTGTLYNEQFF.

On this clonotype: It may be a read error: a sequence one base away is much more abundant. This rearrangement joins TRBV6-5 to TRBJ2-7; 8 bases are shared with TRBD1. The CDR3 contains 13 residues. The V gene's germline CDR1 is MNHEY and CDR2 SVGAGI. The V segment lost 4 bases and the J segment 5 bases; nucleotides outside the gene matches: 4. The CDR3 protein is CASSWTGTHEQYF. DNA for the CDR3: TGTGCCAGCAGTTGGACAGGGACCCACGAGCAGTACTTC.

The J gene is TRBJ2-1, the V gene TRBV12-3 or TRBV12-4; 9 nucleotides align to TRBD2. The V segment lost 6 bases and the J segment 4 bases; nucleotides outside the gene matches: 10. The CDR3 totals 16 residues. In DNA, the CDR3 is TGTGCCAGCAGCTCCACGGTAGCGGGGGTATACAATGAGCAGTTCTTC. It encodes CASSSTVAGVYNEQFF.

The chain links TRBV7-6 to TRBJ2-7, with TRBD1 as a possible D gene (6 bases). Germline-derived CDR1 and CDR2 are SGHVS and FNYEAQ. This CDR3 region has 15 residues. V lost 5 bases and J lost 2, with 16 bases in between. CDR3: CASSLHRDTTYEQYF. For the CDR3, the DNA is TGTGCCAGCAGCCTACACCGGGACACAACCTACGAGCAGTACTTC.